These T cell receptor beta chains were read from a single sample in a study of OX40 agonist ivuxolimab in advanced cancers. Assay used: immunoSEQ multiplex PCR; TCRdb lists only in-frame clones, some missing. The profile shows around 92,000 clones, roughly 94% of them singletons. Sequenced here: CD4+ or CD8+ T cells sorted from blood, sampled in a trial of the OX40 agonist ivuxolimab. The receptors were gathered from an adult with an advanced solid tumor such as melanoma, head and neck, liver or kidney cancer. Both conserved end residues are part of each CDR3. A D gene is named only where the DNA matches it firmly. A row's size may be missing; if present it is once, few, many or a size class.

NA NA TRBJ1-2 TRBV9 CASSGGPQGWMGYGYTF TGTGCCAGCAGCGGAGGACCACAGGGTTGGATGGGCTATGGCTACACCTTC
NA TRBD1 TRBJ2-7 TRBV10-3 CAISGRKGALGYEQYF TGTGCCATCAGTGGGAGGAAGGGGGCCTTGGGGTACGAGCAGTACTTC
once NA TRBJ2-5 TRBV6-5 CASRYQETQYF TGTGCCAGCAGGTACCAAGAGACCCAGTACTTC
NA NA TRBJ2-3 TRBV5-1 CASSLVVGGSTDTQYF TGCGCCAGCAGCTTGGTGGTCGGCGGGAGCACAGATACGCAGTATTTT
NA TRBD1 TRBJ2-2 TRBV19 CASSMEGWTGPAGDDTGELFF TGTGCCAGTAGTATGGAGGGGTGGACAGGGCCAGCAGGGGATGACACCGGGGAGCTGTTTTTT
once NA TRBJ2-7 TRBV7-2 CASSLGGISSYEQYF TGTGCCAGCAGCTTAGGGGGGATTAGCTCCTACGAGCAGTACTTC
NA TRBD2 TRBJ2-2 TRBV27 CATREGFVRGTGELFF TGTGCCACCCGGGAGGGGTTCGTCCGGGGCACCGGGGAGCTGTTTTTT
NA NA TRBJ2-5 TRBV7-2 CASSFAGQETQYF TGTGCCAGCAGCTTCGCGGGGCAGGAGACCCAGTACTTC
NA NA TRBJ2-5 TRBV4-1 CASSQVPSGKQETQYF TGCGCCAGCAGCCAAGTCCCCTCCGGAAAACAAGAGACCCAGTACTTC
once NA TRBJ2-2 TRBV19 CASNDLGDTGELFF TGTGCCAGTAATGACCTTGGCGACACCGGGGAGCTGTTTTTT
NA TRBD2 TRBJ2-1 TRBV6-5 CASSFPSGRSYNEQFF TGTGCCAGCAGTTTCCCTAGCGGGAGATCCTACAATGAGCAGTTCTTC
NA NA TRBJ1-1 TRBV25-1 CASSGGTYEAFF TGTGCCAGCAGTGGGGGGACATACGAAGCTTTCTTT
NA NA TRBJ2-1 TRBV6-5 CASSPGFF TGTGCCAGCAGTCCCGGGTTCTTC
NA TRBD1 TRBJ1-2 TRBV28 CASRGQVNYGYTF TGTGCCAGCAGGGGACAGGTAAACTATGGCTACACCTTC
NA TRBD1 TRBJ1-2 TRBV28 CASSSRTGRANYGYTF TGTGCCAGCAGTTCCCGGACAGGGCGAGCTAACTATGGCTACACCTTC
NA TRBD1 TRBJ2-1 TRBV11-3 CASSSQGVEQFF TGTGCCAGCAGCTCTCAGGGGGTTGAGCAGTTCTTC
once NA TRBJ1-1 TRBV10-3 CAISDHLGRDTEAFF TGTGCCATCAGTGATCACCTTGGCAGGGACACTGAAGCTTTCTTT
NA NA TRBJ1-2 TRBV29-1 CSDKLPGNNYGYTF TGCAGCGACAAACTACCAGGAAATAACTATGGCTACACCTTC
NA TRBD1 TRBJ2-5 TRBV4-2 CASSQGSDRLTRLAQYF TGTGCCAGCAGCCAAGGGTCGGACAGGTTGACAAGATTGGCCCAGTACTTC
NA TRBD2 TRBJ2-7 TRBV7-9 CASSTGLAGNEQYF TGTGCCAGCAGTACGGGACTAGCGGGGAACGAGCAGTACTTC
few NA TRBJ1-2 TRBV28 CASSFGGDSYGYTF TGTGCCAGCAGTTTTGGGGGCGATTCGTATGGCTACACCTTC
NA NA TRBJ1-2 TRBV5-1 CASQGPGTNYGYTF TGCGCCAGCCAGGGGCCGGGGACTAACTATGGCTACACCTTC